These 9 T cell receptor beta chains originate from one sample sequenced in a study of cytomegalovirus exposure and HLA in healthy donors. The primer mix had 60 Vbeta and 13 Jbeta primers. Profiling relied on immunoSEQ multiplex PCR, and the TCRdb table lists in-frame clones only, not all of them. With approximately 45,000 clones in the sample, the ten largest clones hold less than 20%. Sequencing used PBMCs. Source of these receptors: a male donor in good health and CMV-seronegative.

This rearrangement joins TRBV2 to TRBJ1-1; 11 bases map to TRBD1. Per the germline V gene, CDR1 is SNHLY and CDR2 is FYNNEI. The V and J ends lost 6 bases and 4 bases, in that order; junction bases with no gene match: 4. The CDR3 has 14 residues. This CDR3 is CASRGQGVGTEAFF. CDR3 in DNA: TGTGCCAGCAGGGGACAGGGGGTGGGCACTGAAGCTTTCTTT.

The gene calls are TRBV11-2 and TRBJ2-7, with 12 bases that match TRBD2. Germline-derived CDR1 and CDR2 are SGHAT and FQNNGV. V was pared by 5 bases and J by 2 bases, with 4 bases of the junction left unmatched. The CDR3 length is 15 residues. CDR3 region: CASSEGLAGPYEQYF. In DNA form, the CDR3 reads TGTGCCAGCAGCGAAGGACTAGCGGGACCCTACGAGCAGTACTTC.

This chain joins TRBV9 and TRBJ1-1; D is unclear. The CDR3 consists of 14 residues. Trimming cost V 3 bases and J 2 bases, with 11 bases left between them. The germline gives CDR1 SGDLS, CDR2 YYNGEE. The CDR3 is CASSATTKNTEAFF. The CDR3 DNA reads TGTGCCAGCAGCGCAACTACAAAAAACACTGAAGCTTTCTTT.

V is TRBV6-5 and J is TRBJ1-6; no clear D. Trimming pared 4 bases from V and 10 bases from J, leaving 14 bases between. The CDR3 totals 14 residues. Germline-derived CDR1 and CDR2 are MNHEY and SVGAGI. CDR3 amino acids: CASSFAGIGSPLHF. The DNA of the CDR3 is TGTGCCAGCAGTTTCGCCGGGATTGGATCACCCCTCCACTTT.

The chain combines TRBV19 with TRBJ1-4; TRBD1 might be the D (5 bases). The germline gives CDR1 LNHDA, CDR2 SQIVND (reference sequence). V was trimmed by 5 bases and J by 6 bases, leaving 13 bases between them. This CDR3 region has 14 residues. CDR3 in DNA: TGTGCCAGTAGTTACGCCGGAGGGGATGAAAAACTGTTTTTT. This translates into CASSYAGGDEKLFF.

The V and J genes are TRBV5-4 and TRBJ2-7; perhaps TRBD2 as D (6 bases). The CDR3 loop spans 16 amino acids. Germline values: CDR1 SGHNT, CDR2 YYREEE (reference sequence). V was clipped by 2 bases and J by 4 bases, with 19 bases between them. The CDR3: CASSFSPPLGRYEQYF. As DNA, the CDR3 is TGTGCCAGCAGCTTTTCGCCGCCCCTGGGGAGGTACGAGCAGTACTTC. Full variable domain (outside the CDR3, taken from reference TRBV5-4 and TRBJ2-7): ETGVTQSPTHLIKTRGQQVTLRCSSQSGHNTVSWYQQALGQGPQFIFQYYREEENGRGNFPPRFSGLQFPNYSSELNVNALELDDSALYLCASSFSPPLGRYEQYFGPGTRLTVT.

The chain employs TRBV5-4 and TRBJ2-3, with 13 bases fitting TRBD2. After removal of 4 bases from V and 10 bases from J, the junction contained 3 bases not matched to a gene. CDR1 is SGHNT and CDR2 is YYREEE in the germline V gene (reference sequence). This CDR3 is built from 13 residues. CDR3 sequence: CASSLTSGGAQYF. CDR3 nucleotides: TGTGCCAGCAGCCTCACTAGCGGGGGGGCGCAGTATTTT.

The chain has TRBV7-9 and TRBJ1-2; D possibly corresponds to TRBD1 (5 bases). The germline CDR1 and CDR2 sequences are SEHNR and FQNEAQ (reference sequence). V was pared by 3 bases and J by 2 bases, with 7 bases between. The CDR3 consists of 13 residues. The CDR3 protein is CASSFAGNYGYTF. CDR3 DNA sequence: TGTGCCAGCAGCTTCGCAGGGAACTATGGCTACACCTTC.

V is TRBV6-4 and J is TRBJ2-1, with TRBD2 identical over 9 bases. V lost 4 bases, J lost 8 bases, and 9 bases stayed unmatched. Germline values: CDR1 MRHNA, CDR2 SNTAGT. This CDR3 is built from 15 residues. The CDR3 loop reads CASSGERGAVYEQFF. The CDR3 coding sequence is TGTGCCAGCAGTGGGGAGCGGGGGGCGGTATATGAGCAGTTCTTC.